Listed below are T cell receptor beta chains from one sample, sequenced in a study. TCRdb fed the RT-PCR reads into MiXCR, producing one record per CDR3 protein. The table records about 680,000 distinct CDR3 sequences, approximately 15% of them present only once. Sequencing was done on a sample of memory CD4+ T cells from blood. Receptors originate from a female donor in good health, serving as a healthy control. Both conserved end residues are part of each CDR3.

TRBV29-1	TRBJ2-3	CSVLYNYGTGFTDTQYF
TRBV6-5	TRBJ2-3	CASSYHGTGSDTQYF
TRBV7-6	TRBJ2-5	CASSTRSGLAGGGGETQYF
TRBV20-1	TRBJ1-6	CSASQGPSSPLHF
TRBV5-1	TRBJ2-7	CASSRATAESYEQYF
TRBV12-3/TRBV12-4	TRBJ2-7	CASTTGIAGFYEQYF
TRBV29-1	TRBJ2-1	CSARLAGGNEQFF
TRBV6-1	TRBJ2-1	CASSSSGTDVGQFF
TRBV9	TRBJ2-7	CASSVAVPAGGFYEQYF
TRBV18	TRBJ2-2	CASSPVAENTGELFF
TRBV4-3	TRBJ2-1	CASSQAASGVLSYNEQFF
TRBV29-1	TRBJ2-7	CSVAGADREQYF
TRBV6-2/TRBV6-3	TRBJ2-7	CASNDGRRASFSYEQYF
TRBV10-3	TRBJ2-6	CATGLGGTSESSGANVLTF
TRBV28	TRBJ2-3	CASSFTGYTDTQYF
TRBV20-1	TRBJ2-3	CSARDLRRGGADTQYF
TRBV27	TRBJ1-6	CASSSPPRPLHF
TRBV20-1	TRBJ2-1	CASPRAGQTNEQFF
TRBV6-5	TRBJ2-1	CASTPATTVINEQFF
TRBV29-1	TRBJ2-7	CSGPRDRATCEQYF
TRBV7-2	TRBJ2-1	CASSLAAGSYNEQFF
TRBV7-2	TRBJ1-4	CASSSGQVGAKLFF
TRBV20-1	TRBJ2-3	CSASLKRTDTQYF
TRBV7-9	TRBJ1-1	CASSRTGREALF
TRBV10-1	TRBJ2-2	CASKDNTGELFF
TRBV30	TRBJ2-1	CAWRIRTGSYNEQFF
TRBV12-3/TRBV12-4	TRBJ1-2	CASRAPGQGYTF
TRBV4-3	TRBJ2-2	CASSQQQGHGELFF
TRBV7-2	TRBJ1-2	CASSLRPVEGGYGYTF
TRBV5-4	TRBJ1-1	CASSSDRAGAEAFF
TRBV7-2	TRBJ2-5	CASSLVGWGQETQYF
TRBV9	TRBJ1-5	CASSVSGSGQPQHF
TRBV6-6	TRBJ1-5	CASSPKAGSGFSNQPQHF
TRBV5-1	TRBJ2-5	CASTPQGGVGETQYF
TRBV6-5	TRBJ1-4	CASSFRTGEKLFF
TRBV12-3/TRBV12-4	TRBJ1-4	CASSFSPGATNEKLFF
TRBV7-2	TRBJ1-1	CASSQDRVGIEAFF
TRBV9	TRBJ2-1	CASSVGTGGYNEQFF
TRBV20-1	TRBJ2-7	CSARDQGRWSSYEQYF
TRBV12-3/TRBV12-4	TRBJ1-2	CASSWRTGGYTF
TRBV29-1	TRBJ1-1	CSVDNTEAFF
TRBV7-9	TRBJ2-2	CASRPGGGELFF
TRBV20-1	TRBJ2-7	CSASSPILYEQYF
TRBV5-1	TRBJ2-5	CASRLAGGEQETQYF
TRBV20-1	TRBJ2-7	CSAREGKTAISYEQYF
TRBV10-3	TRBJ1-2	CAIGQGDYGYTF
TRBV20-1	TRBJ2-3	CSARDPRGSTDTQYF
TRBV12-3/TRBV12-4	TRBJ2-3	CASSHGTRRATQYF
TRBV24-1	TRBJ2-1	CATSWTLTYNEQFF
TRBV19	TRBJ2-4	CASSFRDRGAKNIQYF
TRBV20-1	TRBJ1-1	CSARDPRGGEAEAFF